This T cell receptor beta chain appears in the sequencing data of a study of cytomegalovirus exposure and HLA in healthy donors (dated by TCRdb to about 2017). Study-level background: An earlier analysis of approximately 550 of the donors reported roughly 270 Gb of sequence data and about 100 million unique TCR beta sequences from approximately 180 million T cells. To predict cytomegalovirus infection status, the study combined high-throughput TCR immunosequencing, statistical association of individual TCRs with disease status, and machine learning. Because of strong linkage in the cohort, a few DR-DQ haplotypes were treated as single units for association and clustering. Rather than using new phenotypic data, the later analysis identified candidate immune exposures from TCR beta sequences and from how often those sequences occurred across donors. Typing coverage differed by locus: A, B, C, DRB1 and DQB1 were typed in roughly 620-640 donors, DQA1 in 522, DPA1 in around 580, and DPB1 in just under 480. Approximately 300 gigabases of sequencing data and around 90 million unique TCR sequences made up an early release that covered around 640 HLA-typed donors. The genetic ancestry cluster associated with self-reported Caucasian donors included around 76% of the approximately 430 genotyped donors. The study was designed to test whether signatures of past pathogen exposure could be identified by cataloging public T cell receptors. On average, around 240,000 unique TCR beta nucleotide sequences were sequenced per donor among a few hundred genotyped donors of the cohort, with about 17% of those sequences being non-productive. Class I and class II HLA loci were covered by the typing at four-digit resolution. A later analysis re-analyzed previously published TCR beta repertoires from 500 to 700 donors and added high-resolution HLA genotyping to study TCR occurrence patterns. A later genetic analysis took genome-wide SNP genotypes for about 55% of the roughly 700 donors and used that subset as a discovery cohort. All discovery cohort repertoires had been generated on a single sequencing platform. Donor age, sex, ethnicity and CMV serostatus were compiled alongside the repertoire data. The T cell repertoires of around 670 subjects were profiled by immunosequencing and related to cytomegalovirus serostatus. A separate validation cohort of about 110 different subjects was used in addition to the 666-subject first cohort. An earlier analysis of 500 to 650 of the donors applied high-throughput TCR beta sequencing to assess whether each TCR beta V gene segment acted as functional or pseudogenic.

In the germline V gene (reference sequence), CDR1 corresponds to LNHDA and CDR2 to SQIVND. Taken from cysteine to phenylalanine, the CDR3 has 14 residues. The sequence is cut down to CDR3 DNA, 42 bases in frame from base 1. Deletion took 3 bases off V and 9 bases off J, with a span of 15 bases between the germline ends. On the study overall, not on this receptor specifically: A further reported finding was that TCR beta sequences accurately predicted the HLA-A and HLA-B alleles for most subjects in the first cohort. Some IMGT-functional V segments, including TRBV6-2 and TRBV6-3, could not be distinguished by the 87-base-pair reads and were therefore excluded. Assigning TCR associations to individual alleles was difficult when HLA alleles, especially DR and DQ, strongly co-occurred. A later analysis associated about 17,000 TCR beta sequences with specific HLA alleles at a false discovery rate of 0.05. The earlier analysis of nearly 600 of the donors excluded about 16 rarely observed V segments, including chromosome 9 orphons, because counts were too low. In the study, approximately 160 TCR beta chains were listed as associated with cytomegalovirus. This cohort had only TCR beta chains sequenced, and the lack of alpha or paired-chain data limited which features could be detected. According to a later analysis, parvovirus B19, influenza, CMV and Epstein-Barr virus appeared linked to several top co-occurrence clusters. Broadly in line with IMGT annotations, most TCR beta V segments showed up in productive rearrangements about 87% or about 30% of the time in an earlier analysis of several hundred of the donors. A cluster of highly shared sequence variants was judged likely to be a technical artifact of the sequencing pipeline. The only immune exposure information available for the cohort was CMV serostatus. Because HLA typing was unavailable for some donors at each locus, only the typed subset was used in association tests. It was suggested by the authors that the approach could potentially be generalized to other disease states and immunological phenotypes. In a later genetic analysis, fewer N-insertions in productive TCRs were reported among donors in an Asian-associated ancestry cluster than the roughly 700-donor mean. In a later analysis, HLA-associated TCR beta chains were found to be more clonally expanded and to have lower generation probabilities than equally common non-associated chains. Most TCR sequences were observed very rarely across donors, whereas some public TCRs were present in many individuals. An association between a missense DCLRE1C variant and V-gene and J-gene trimming of TCR beta chains was found in a later genetic analysis and replicated in an independent cohort. In vitro tests confirmed that a few of the cytomegalovirus-associated TCR beta chains recognize cytomegalovirus antigens. Most CMV-associated TCR beta chains appeared to be HLA-restricted in a later analysis, and the HLA associations seemed to be driven largely by CMV exposure. The classifier was reported to diagnose cytomegalovirus status with high specificity and sensitivity in both the original and validation cohorts. Presence/absence analyses assumed roughly uniform sequencing depth across donors, an assumption that may not hold. Correlated functional status among segregating V segments might reflect linkage disequilibrium, but an unknown experimental factor could not be ruled out. In a later analysis, TCR association rates were found to vary across HLA loci, with the most associated TCRs seen for DRB1 alleles and the fewest for HLA-C alleles.

Libraries were constructed by the immunoSEQ multiplex PCR assay. The multiplex PCR relied on a mix of 60 forward primers for TCR Vbeta segments and 13 reverse primers for TCR Jbeta segments. A multiplex PCR assay on genomic DNA amplified the CDR3 region of rearranged TCR beta genes. The Illumina HiSeq System was used to sequence the amplified TCR beta libraries as 87-base-pair reads. Processing in the source paper ran as follows. A later analysis counted 65 million to 90 million unique TCR beta chains across the 550 to 800 repertoires, and 9 million to 14 million of these chains were shared by at least two donors. Raw reads were error-corrected and collapsed into unique sequences by a nearest-neighbor algorithm in which closely related sequences were merged to remove PCR and sequencing errors. Alignment of CDR3 sequences to IMGT reference sequences was used to assign V, D and J gene segments. Each retained sequence needed at least a six-nucleotide match to both a V gene segment and a J gene segment. Rearrangements were classified as productive when the CDR3 lacked stop codons and remained in frame with V and J, and all other rearrangements were classified as non-productive. Following IMGT convention, CDR3 was defined as the stretch from the second conserved V-encoded cysteine to the conserved J-encoded phenylalanine. In an earlier analysis of around 540 of the donors, sequences lacking an unambiguous match to a single V gene segment were excluded. In an earlier analysis of around 590 of the donors, a V segment was called functional when productive rearrangements were above 56.7%, and segregating when the standard deviation between donors exceeded 5%. A statistical classification framework was built to diagnose cytomegalovirus status from the catalog of TCR beta chain sequences. V and J gene assignment, in a later analysis, came from comparing TCR nucleotide sequences with IMGT/GENE-DB human TR gene sequences. A later analysis assigned CDR3 sequences and most-parsimonious VDJ recombination scenarios with the TCRdist pipeline. In a later analysis, each TCR beta chain was defined by its CDR3 amino acid sequence together with its V-gene family, and reads lacking a unique V-gene family were excluded. In a later analysis, fewer than 600 highly shared, low-generation-probability nucleotide sequences were removed to address suspected cross-contamination and a sequencing artifact. A later analysis calculated a clonal expansion index for each public chain from normalized within-repertoire ranks of inferred template counts. In a later analysis, generation probabilities were computed using a VDJ recombination model fitted to out-of-frame rearrangements, and the results were checked against IGoR. A later analysis scored TCR-TCR, TCR-HLA and TCR-CMV co-occurrence with hypergeometric tests, applying a repertoire-size bias correction to TCR pairs. To estimate false discovery rates, a later analysis permuted the HLA or CMV assignments 20 times. In a later analysis, co-occurring TCRs were grouped using DBSCAN, and TCRdist sequence similarity was added for clustering within HLA-allele-positive subsets. Repertoires with fewer than 30,000 or more than 120,000 public chains, plus five repertoires with anomalous nucleotide sharing, were excluded from co-occurrence clustering. As stored in TCRdb, this immuneACCESS dataset retains in-frame rearrangements with V and J assigned. A fraction of the clones does not appear; measured against another copy, unresolved V genes explain less than half of the discrepancy, and the remainder lacks a known reason. V, J and clone size are those of that table, while D and trimming were read from the DNA. The sample's table lists a count of about 140,000 clones. 2% to 2.5% of the sample is taken by the ten largest.

Concerning this clone: This clone's antigen is unknown.

In total, just over 650 healthy bone marrow donors made up the cohort. All cohort members were sampled while nominally healthy, although unrecorded immune exposures were likely present. The donor tested CMV seronegative and was one of the 352 seronegative cohort members. A peripheral blood sample was provided by each donor, and peripheral blood mononuclear cells were used for TCR beta sequencing. The Qiagen DNeasy Blood Extraction Kit was used to extract genomic DNA from the blood cell samples. The sample was PBMCs. The TCR comes from a woman younger than 35 in good health and CMV-seronegative. In this chain, TRBV19 is recombined with TRBJ2-1; a tentative D call is TRBD1 (5 bases match). The nucleotides read TGTGCCAGTAGTATGGTGGGGCTAGTTTCTGAGCAGTTCTTC. Its protein reads: CASSMVGLVSEQFF.